The present entry profiles one T cell receptor (beta chain) with its context. This sample was taken from a study of shared clonotypes between healthy human individuals. CDR1 SNHLY and CDR2 FYNNEI come from the germline V gene. The CDR3 sequence is 13 residues long. Trimming cost V 8 bases and J 1 base, with 8 bases left between them. The method was immunoSEQ multiplex PCR; TCRdb's version includes in-frame clones alone and lacks a portion of them. The sample has some 690,000 clones; 90% are singletons. What was sequenced was memory CD8+ T cells from PBMCs. Subset described: CD45RO+ cells pooled with CCR7-negative TemRA cells. The chain recombines TRBV2 with TRBJ2-2; the D gene is possibly TRBD1 (6 bases). The clonotype comes from a man aged 18 to 30 in good health. Some clones in this sample may be carry-over from other donors' samples. This CDR3 is CASGTWNTGELFF. The CDR3 region has the DNA TGTGCCAGCGGGACATGGAACACCGGGGAGCTGTTTTTT.